The 26 T cell receptor beta chains listed next were all sequenced from one sample in a study of T cells in Graves' hyperthyroidism and ophthalmopathy. Researchers amplified the TCR beta CDR3 regions from RNA transcripts. An initial round of RT-PCR targeting the TCR CDR3 relied on the HTBI primer set. TCRdb passed the multiplex PCR reads through MiXCR, listing each CDR3 protein once. The sample shows about 420,000 distinct CDR3 sequences, approximately 14% of them seen only once. The specimen was blood. These receptors were collected from a woman aged 18 to 35 with Graves' hyperthyroidism.

This clonotype was recorded a few times. The chain uses TRBV6-2 or TRBV6-3 and TRBJ2-5, with 8 nucleotides matching TRBD2. V lost 10 bases, J lost 5 bases, and 6 bases stayed unmatched. CDR3 length equals 12 residues. Germline V gene sequence: CDR1 MNHEY, CDR2 SVGEGT. The CDR3 DNA follows: TGTGCCACCACTCGGGGGGGGGAGACCCAGTACTTC. Its protein is CATTRGGETQYF.

Only a few counts were recorded for this clonotype. This rearrangement joins TRBV6-5 to TRBJ1-1; D ambiguous. V was trimmed by 4 bases and J by 3 bases, leaving 12 bases between them. CDR3 length equals 14 residues. Germline-derived CDR1 and CDR2 are MNHEY and SVGAGI. The CDR3 nucleotides are TGTGCCAGCAGTTTACGACGGTTTTACACTGAAGCTTTCTTT. It codes for CASSLRRFYTEAFF.

This clonotype occurred a few times. The chain recombines TRBV10-3 with TRBJ1-3; D not resolved. The germline V gene has CDR1 ENHRY and CDR2 SYGVKD. The CDR3 extends over 15 amino acids. The V and J ends lost 2 bases and 8 bases respectively, with 16 bases between them. The CDR3, as DNA: TGTGCCATCAGTGAGGAGGAGATAAGGTTGGACACCATATATTTT. It translates to CAISEEEIRLDTIYF.

This clonotype showed up many times. This rearrangement joins TRBV10-3 to TRBJ1-5, with D possibly TRBD1 on 5 matching bases. From germline, CDR1 is ENHRY and CDR2 SYGVKD. The CDR3 consists of 15 residues. Trimming pared 4 bases from V and 2 bases from J, leaving 12 bases between. The CDR3 here is CAISASRVGNQPQHF. The CDR3 coding sequence is TGTGCCATCAGTGCTAGCAGGGTCGGCAATCAGCCCCAGCATTTT.

CDR3 DNA sequence: TGTGCCAGCAGTGTAAACTCCTACGAGCAGTACTTC. Its translation is CASSVNSYEQYF. J is TRBJ2-7 and V is TRBV25-1, with D hard to call. From germline, CDR1 is MGHDK and CDR2 SYGVNS. CDR3 length: 12 residues. Trimming took 4 bases from V and 0 from J, leaving 4 bases between them.

This clonotype was seen a few times. The chain is built from TRBV7-9 and TRBJ2-1; D perhaps matches TRBD1 (5 bases). This CDR3 contains 13 residues. The germline V and J ends were trimmed by 3 bases and 7 bases, with 10 bases remaining between them. The germline gives CDR1 SEHNR, CDR2 FQNEAQ (reference sequence). CDR3 sequence reads: CASSFGSGNEQFF. The CDR3 DNA reads TGTGCCAGCAGCTTTGGTTCAGGGAATGAGCAGTTCTTC.

In this sample, this clonotype turned up many times. CDR3 DNA sequence: TGTGCCAGCAGCGATCGGGACTGGAGTCAGCCCCAGCATTTT. It yields the protein CASSDRDWSQPQHF. The chain joins TRBV9 to TRBJ1-5, with a weak D call TRBD1 (5 bases). The V end was cut by 3 bases, the J end by 6 bases, with 13 bases between. This CDR3 has 14 residues. Germline lookup yields CDR1 SGDLS and CDR2 YYNGEE.

This clonotype turned up a few times. The V gene is TRBV5-6, the J gene TRBJ2-5; D possibly uses TRBD1 or TRBD2 (5 bases each). The CDR3 is 15 amino acids. Germline V gives CDR1 SGHDT, CDR2 YYEEEE. V was trimmed by 0 bases and J by 3 bases, leaving 12 bases between them. The CDR3 here is CASSLVLGTEETQYF. CDR3 sequence (DNA): TGTGCCAGCAGCTTGGTTTTGGGGACCGAAGAGACCCAGTACTTC. The full variable domain, with the rest looked up from reference TRBV5-6 and TRBJ2-5, is DAGVTQSPTHLIKTRGQQVTLRCSPKSGHDTVSWYQQALGQGPQFIFQYYEEEERQRGNFPDRFSGHQFPNYSSELNVNALLLGDSALYLCASSLVLGTEETQYFGPGTRLLVL.

This chain links TRBV25-1 with TRBJ1-2; D is possibly TRBD1 (6 bases). In germline, CDR1 is MGHDK, CDR2 SYGVNS. Trimming shortened V by 3 bases and J by 4 bases, and 12 bases separated the two germline ends. CDR3 size: 14 residues. CDR3 protein: CASSDPGQPYGYTF. In DNA, the CDR3 is TGTGCCAGCAGTGACCCCGGACAGCCCTATGGCTACACCTTC.

This clonotype was found a few times. This chain uses TRBV4-2 with TRBJ2-4; the match to TRBD2 covers 14 bases. V shed 0 bases, J shed 3 bases, and the junction held 10 bases outside the gene matches. The CDR3 contains 20 residues. Germline CDR1 is LGHNA and CDR2 is YNFKEQ. This chain's CDR3 is CASSQEGIRLAGGVKNIQYF. CDR3 DNA sequence: TGTGCCAGCAGCCAAGAAGGTATCCGACTAGCGGGAGGGGTCAAAAACATTCAGTACTTC.

DNA of the CDR3: TGCAGTGCTAGACTCTTAGCGAGCGGGACGTTCTTC. Amino acids: CSARLLASGTFF. The chain is built from TRBV20-1 and TRBJ2-1; 7 bases align to TRBD2. Germline V gene lookup returns CDR1 DFQATT and CDR2 SNEGSKA (reference sequence). CDR3 length equals 12 residues. V dropped 2 bases and J dropped 15; count of bases not matched to a gene: 10.

CDR3 amino acids: CSARGPSENQPQHF. The CDR3 nucleotides are TGCAGTGCTAGAGGTCCCTCCGAGAATCAGCCCCAGCATTTT. The chain links TRBV20-1 to TRBJ1-5; D remains ambiguous. The V gene lost 1 base and the J gene lost 4 bases, with 11 bases spanning the gap. Per germline, CDR1 DFQATT and CDR2 SNEGSKA (reference sequence). This CDR3 spans 14 amino acids.

This clonotype appeared many times. V usage is TRBV2 and J usage is TRBJ2-7; D is possibly TRBD1 (6 bases). The CDR3 consists of 13 residues. The ends were cut back, 6 bases at V and 1 base at J, with 10 bases in the middle. CDR1 and CDR2 (germline): SNHLY, FYNNEI. The CDR3 sequence is CASRVTGSYEQYF. The CDR3 region has the DNA TGTGCCAGCAGGGTAACAGGGTCCTACGAGCAGTACTTC.

The sample holds many counts of this clonotype. CDR3 region: CASSLGWGGSEQFF. The CDR3 coding sequence is TGTGCCAGCAGCTTAGGGTGGGGGGGCAGCGAGCAGTTCTTC. This chain links TRBV7-6 with TRBJ2-1; a possible D gene is TRBD2 (7 bases). With 1 base removed from V and 10 bases from J, the gap between germline ends came to 14 bases. CDR3 length equals 14 residues. The germline gives CDR1 SGHVS, CDR2 FNYEAQ.

This clonotype was seen repeatedly, ten times or more. This sequence joins TRBV5-1 and TRBJ2-4; the match to TRBD2 covers 7 bases. CDR3 length equals 16 residues. Germline CDR1 reads SGHRS; CDR2 reads YFSETQ. Losses at the gene ends were 0 bases for V and 2 bases for J; bases not matched to a gene: 5. The CDR3 region is CASSLDAGVTKNIQYF. The CDR3, as DNA: TGCGCCAGCAGCTTGGATGCGGGAGTAACCAAAAACATTCAGTACTTC.

This clonotype was seen at least ten times. The chain employs TRBV20-1 and TRBJ2-1; 7 nucleotides align to TRBD2. This CDR3 is built from 15 residues. Losses at the gene ends were 0 bases for V and 7 bases for J; bases not matched to a gene: 9. CDR1 is DFQATT, CDR2 SNEGSKA, per germline (reference sequence). Here the CDR3 reads CSARDYGGRVNEQFF. The CDR3 DNA sequence: TGCAGTGCTAGAGATTACGGTGGGAGGGTGAATGAGCAGTTCTTC.

This clonotype was counted only a few times. V and J are TRBV6-1 and TRBJ2-6, with TRBD1 matching 8 bases. The germline V gene encodes CDR1 MNHNS and CDR2 SASEGT. The V gene end was trimmed by 6 bases and the J gene end by 1 base; junction bases not matched to a gene: 11. This CDR3 comprises 18 residues. The chain's CDR3 is CASSAEQGVWSGANVLTF. The DNA of the CDR3 is TGTGCCAGCAGCGCAGAACAGGGGGTATGGTCTGGGGCCAACGTCCTGACTTTC.

This clonotype was picked up many times. The genes are TRBV18 and TRBJ2-1; no clear D. Germline V gene data show CDR1 as KGHSH and CDR2 as LQKENI. Trimming took 4 bases from V and 3 from J, leaving 7 bases between them. The CDR3 is 13 amino acids. CDR3 region: CASSLAIYNEQFF. CDR3 bases: TGTGCCAGCTCACTAGCTATCTACAATGAGCAGTTCTTC.

In its sample, this clonotype was seen many times. The CDR3 protein is CASSGTGGSSSPLHF. Written as DNA, the CDR3 is TGTGCCAGCAGCGGGACAGGGGGCTCAAGCTCACCCCTCCACTTT. The chain carries TRBV28 and TRBJ1-6, with 12 bases fitting TRBD1. In germline, CDR1 is MDHEN, CDR2 SYDVKM. J was trimmed by 10 bases and V by 6 bases; bases with no gene match: 7. This CDR3 spans 15 amino acids.

The V call is TRBV12-5, the J call TRBJ2-2; 13 nucleotides match TRBD2. Losses at the gene ends were 2 bases for V and 4 bases for J; bases not matched to a gene: 4. Germline assignment: CDR1 LGHNT and CDR2 FRNRAP. The CDR3 sequence is 17 residues long. CDR3 bases: TGTGCTAGTGGTTTGCTGCGGACTAGCGGGAGCACCGGGGAGCTGTTTTTT. It is translated as CASGLLRTSGSTGELFF.

This clonotype showed up many times. J is TRBJ1-1 and V is TRBV15, with D possibly being TRBD1 (6 bases). The CDR3 has 14 residues. CDR1 and CDR2 from the germline V gene are LNHNV and YYDKDF (reference sequence). Trimming removed 0 bases at V and 4 bases at J, with 9 bases between. The chain's CDR3 is CATSRDGGGTEAFF. CDR3 DNA sequence: TGTGCCACCAGCAGAGATGGAGGGGGCACTGAAGCTTTCTTT. The variable domain in full, completed from reference TRBV15 and TRBJ1-1, reads DAMVIQNPRYQVTQFGKPVTLSCSQTLNHNVMYWYQQKSSQAPKLLFHYYDKDFNNEADTPDNFQSRRPNTSFCFLDIRSPGLGDTAMYLCATSRDGGGTEAFFGQGTRLTVV.

This clonotype appeared many times. The V and J genes are TRBV28 and TRBJ2-1; D perhaps matches TRBD2 (5 bases). This CDR3 is 13 amino acids long. Germline CDR1 MDHEN, CDR2 SYDVKM. Trimming removed 3 bases from V and 10 bases from J, with 13 bases in between. For the CDR3, the DNA is TGTGCCAGCAGTTTTGCCGGACTCCTGGAGCAGTTCTTC. It is translated as CASSFAGLLEQFF.

This clonotype has at least ten counts. The rearrangement uses TRBV20-1 and TRBJ2-5, with TRBD2 matching 12 bases. J was trimmed by 3 bases and V by 5 bases; bases with no gene match: 19. The CDR3 spans 19 residues. Germline V gene lookup returns CDR1 DFQATT and CDR2 SNEGSKA (reference sequence). The CDR3 here is CSARLRLAGEVFLEETQYF. The DNA of the CDR3 is TGCAGTGCTCGACTCAGACTAGCGGGGGAGGTGTTTCTCGAAGAGACCCAGTACTTC.

The table lists this clonotype with many counts. The V call is TRBV2, the J call TRBJ2-1, with D unclear. V was pared by 6 bases and J by 4 bases, with 1 base between. Per the germline V gene, CDR1 is SNHLY and CDR2 is FYNNEI. This CDR3 has 10 amino acids. For the CDR3, the DNA is TGTGCCAGCAGATACAATGAGCAGTTCTTC. Protein: CASRYNEQFF.

This clonotype was picked up many times. The chain carries TRBV3-1 and TRBJ1-1, with TRBD1 identical over 7 bases. CDR1 is LGHDT and CDR2 is YNNKEL in the germline V gene (reference sequence). V lost 1 base, J lost 4 bases, and 9 bases stayed unmatched. CDR3 length: 16 residues. The CDR3 loop is CASSQVPGTEGTEAFF. CDR3 coding DNA: TGTGCCAGCAGCCAAGTGCCCGGGACAGAGGGCACTGAAGCTTTCTTT. The variable domain in full, completed from reference TRBV3-1 and TRBJ1-1, reads DTAVSQTPKYLVTQMGNDKSIKCEQNLGHDTMYWYKQDSKKFLKIMFSYNNKELIINETVPNRFSPKSPDKAHLNLHINSLELGDSAVYFCASSQVPGTEGTEAFFGQGTRLTVV.

This clonotype was observed a few times. The CDR3 sequence: CASSFGTSGAYNEQFF. The CDR3 bases are TGTGCCAGCAGCTTTGGGACTAGCGGGGCGTACAATGAGCAGTTCTTC. The J gene is TRBJ2-1, the V gene TRBV7-9; 13 nucleotides align to TRBD2. With 3 bases clipped from V and 4 bases from J, the junction kept 3 bases outside the gene matches. Germline values: CDR1 SEHNR, CDR2 FQNEAQ (reference sequence). CDR3 size: 16 residues.